The 18 T cell receptor beta chains given below trace back to one sample, sequenced in a study of technical replicates of blood from four donors. Measured with immunoSEQ multiplex PCR; TCRdb has only the in-frame clones, and not every one. The sample consists of tens of thousands of clones, 90% to 95% of them appearing once. The sequenced sample was T cells isolated from PBMCs. Receptors were obtained from a human donor in good health.

This chain links TRBV5-6 with TRBJ2-2; 11 bases agree with TRBD2. CDR3 length: 16 amino acids. Germline V gene sequence: CDR1 SGHDT, CDR2 YYEEEE. J was trimmed by 6 bases and V by 0 bases; bases with no gene match: 4. The CDR3 region is CASSLELAGVSGELFF. The CDR3 DNA follows: TGTGCCAGCAGCTTGGAACTAGCGGGAGTGTCCGGGGAGCTGTTTTTT.

The CDR3 spells CASSLGDRGRENTIYF. Written as DNA, the CDR3 is TGTGCCAGCAGCTTGGGGGACAGGGGGCGAGAAAACACCATATATTTT. V gene TRBV5-4 combines with J gene TRBJ1-3; 12 bases match TRBD1. There are 16 residues in the CDR3. V shed 0 bases, J shed 6 bases, and the junction held 4 bases outside the gene matches. Germline CDR1 reads SGHNT; CDR2 reads YYREEE (reference sequence).

This chain links TRBV5-6 with TRBJ2-2; 9 positions match TRBD1. This CDR3 is 16 amino acids long. The trim removed 2 bases at V and 6 bases at J, leaving 8 bases unmatched. Germline lookup yields CDR1 SGHDT and CDR2 YYEEEE. CDR3 DNA: TGTGCCAGCAGCTTAATACGGACAGGGGCGGCCGGGGAGCTGTTTTTT. Its translation: CASSLIRTGAAGELFF.

V usage is TRBV10-2 and J usage is TRBJ2-7; 10 nucleotides agree with TRBD2. Germline V gene data show CDR1 as WSHSY and CDR2 as SAAADI. The CDR3 has 16 amino acids. Trimming removed 1 base from V and 4 bases from J; junction bases left unmatched: 7. The CDR3 loop reads CASSEYSGLAAYEQYF. CDR3 coding DNA: TGCGCCAGCAGTGAGTACAGCGGACTAGCGGCTTACGAGCAGTACTTC.

This clone has more than one count but fewer than ten. The CDR3 here is CASSGGAALNQPQHF. CDR3 DNA sequence: TGTGCCAGCAGCGGCGGGGCAGCCCTAAATCAGCCCCAGCATTTT. The chain has TRBV9 and TRBJ1-5; D possibly corresponds to TRBD1 (5 bases). V lost 3 bases, J lost 4 bases, and 14 bases lay in between. This CDR3 region has 15 residues. Germline values: CDR1 SGDLS, CDR2 YYNGEE.

The chain links TRBV6-5 to TRBJ2-5; maybe TRBD2 (6 bases). The CDR3 consists of 14 residues. V dropped 3 bases and J dropped 7 bases, with 15 bases sitting between them. Germline CDR1 MNHEY, CDR2 SVGAGI. CDR3 region: CASSYRGNSGTQYF. For the CDR3, the DNA is TGTGCCAGCAGTTATCGGGGGAATTCCGGGACCCAGTACTTC.

V and J are TRBV29-1 and TRBJ1-2, with TRBD1 identical over 7 bases. The germline gives CDR1 SQVTM, CDR2 ANQGSEA. The CDR3 loop spans 14 amino acids. The junction had 7 bases not matched to a gene; V was cut back by 6 bases and J by 0 bases. The CDR3 bases are TGCAGCGTGGGGACAGCCCTCTCTAACTATGGCTACACCTTC. Residues: CSVGTALSNYGYTF.

CDR3 bases: TGTGCCACCAGCAGAGGACTAGGAACAGATACGCAGTATTTT. Amino acids: CATSRGLGTDTQYF. V is TRBV15 and J is TRBJ2-3, with D maybe TRBD2 (6 bases). V lost 1 base, J lost 3 bases, and 8 bases lay in between. CDR1 LNHNV and CDR2 YYDKDF come from the germline V gene (reference sequence). This CDR3 has 14 amino acids. Full variable domain (outside the CDR3, taken from reference TRBV15 and TRBJ2-3): DAMVIQNPRYQVTQFGKPVTLSCSQTLNHNVMYWYQQKSSQAPKLLFHYYDKDFNNEADTPDNFQSRRPNTSFCFLDIRSPGLGDTAMYLCATSRGLGTDTQYFGPGTRLTVL.

The chain carries TRBV7-9 and TRBJ1-6, with 7 bases fitting TRBD1. Germline trimming cut 0 bases from V and 9 bases from J; bases unmatched to any gene: 8. Germline V gives CDR1 SEHNR, CDR2 FQNEAQ (reference sequence). The length of the CDR3 is 16 residues. The CDR3 is CASSLAPARQGSPLHF. The CDR3 nucleotides are TGTGCCAGCAGCTTAGCCCCGGCCCGACAGGGTTCACCCCTCCACTTT.

This sequence joins TRBV7-9 and TRBJ2-1; D may be TRBD2 (6 bases). This CDR3 comprises 14 residues. With 5 bases removed from V and 6 bases from J, the gap between germline ends came to 14 bases. The germline CDR1 and CDR2 sequences are SEHNR and FQNEAQ (reference sequence). CDR3 sequence: CASSKTGTPNEQFF. The CDR3 DNA is TGTGCCAGCAGCAAAACCGGGACTCCCAATGAGCAGTTCTTC.

The chain couples TRBV7-9 to TRBJ2-7, with 9 bases identical to TRBD2. Unmatched junction bases numbered 9, after V lost 5 bases and J lost 4 bases. The CDR3 consists of 15 residues. Germline V lookup: CDR1 SEHNR, CDR2 FQNEAQ (reference sequence). The CDR3 loop is CASSPRSGRTYEQYF. The CDR3 DNA reads TGTGCCAGCAGCCCCCGAAGCGGGAGGACTTACGAGCAGTACTTC.

The chain has TRBV11-2 and TRBJ2-1; a possible D gene is TRBD2 (6 bases). Germline CDR1 SGHAT, CDR2 FQNNGV. The CDR3 loop spans 14 amino acids. Trimming stripped 3 bases from V and 4 bases from J, with 10 bases between. The DNA for the CDR3 is TGTGCCAGCAGCTTGTCTGCGGGATACAATGAGCAGTTCTTC. Protein sequence: CASSLSAGYNEQFF. Full variable domain (missing parts from reference TRBV11-2 and TRBJ2-1): EAGVAQSPRYKIIEKRQSVAFWCNPISGHATLYWYQQILGQGPKLLIQFQNNGVVDDSQLPKDRFSAERLKGVDSTLKIQPAKLEDSAVYLCASSLSAGYNEQFFGPGTRLTVL.

The chain uses TRBV5-1 and TRBJ1-2; unclear D gene. Germline V gene sequence: CDR1 SGHRS, CDR2 YFSETQ. There are 14 residues in the CDR3. Deletions cut 2 bases from V and 4 bases from J, with 12 bases between. DNA for the CDR3: TGCGCCAGCAGCTTACCCAACAGCCTCTATGGCTACACCTTC. This sequence encodes CASSLPNSLYGYTF.

The chain links TRBV11-2 to TRBJ1-1; 9 nucleotides agree with TRBD1. V lost 5 bases and J lost 0; bases outside the gene matches: 7. The CDR3 has 16 amino acids. Germline CDR1 is SGHAT and CDR2 is FQNNGV. The CDR3 spells CASSARTGAMNTEAFF. The CDR3 DNA follows: TGTGCCAGCAGCGCTCGGACAGGGGCAATGAACACTGAAGCTTTCTTT. Filled out from reference TRBV11-2 and TRBJ1-1, the complete variable domain reads EAGVAQSPRYKIIEKRQSVAFWCNPISGHATLYWYQQILGQGPKLLIQFQNNGVVDDSQLPKDRFSAERLKGVDSTLKIQPAKLEDSAVYLCASSARTGAMNTEAFFGQGTRLTVV.

The chain employs TRBV7-9 and TRBJ1-1, with D tentatively TRBD1 (5 bases). With 1 base removed from V and 5 bases from J, the gap between germline ends came to 14 bases. This CDR3 is 15 amino acids long. Germline CDR1 and CDR2: SEHNR and FQNEAQ (reference sequence). The CDR3 nucleotides read TGTGCCAGCAGCTTAGGGGTCGGCAGGGAAACTGAAGCTTTCTTT. Its translation is CASSLGVGRETEAFF.

This chain connects TRBV15 to TRBJ1-2, with 7 bases identical to TRBD1. The V gene end was trimmed by 1 base and the J gene end by 4 bases; junction bases not matched to a gene: 3. The V gene's germline CDR1 is LNHNV and CDR2 YYDKDF (reference sequence). The CDR3 consists of 14 residues. CDR3 in DNA: TGTGCCACCAGCAGAGCCGGGACAGTCTATGGCTACACCTTC. This gives the protein CATSRAGTVYGYTF.

This chain links TRBV5-1 with TRBJ2-7; 8 nucleotides align to TRBD1. Germline CDR1 SGHRS, CDR2 YFSETQ. After removal of 4 bases from V and 0 bases from J, the junction contained 6 bases not matched to a gene. This CDR3 is 15 amino acids long. CDR3 residues: CASSPGQGSSYEQYF. CDR3 bases: TGCGCCAGCAGCCCTGGACAGGGATCCTCCTACGAGCAGTACTTC. The whole variable domain, filled in from reference TRBV5-1 and TRBJ2-7, reads KAGVTQTPRYLIKTRGQQVTLSCSPISGHRSVSWYQQTPGQGLQFLFEYFSETQRNKGNFPGRFSGRQFSNSRSEMNVSTLELGDSALYLCASSPGQGSSYEQYFGPGTRLTVT.

Written as DNA, the CDR3 is TGTGCCAGCAGCTTGGGCTCTATCGGGACAGGGCCTGGAAACACCATATATTTT. Translated, it gives CASSLGSIGTGPGNTIYF. V gene TRBV5-4 combines with J gene TRBJ1-3, with TRBD1 matching 9 bases. Germline V lookup: CDR1 SGHNT, CDR2 YYREEE (reference sequence). This CDR3 comprises 18 residues. The V and J ends lost 0 bases and 2 bases, in that order; junction bases with no gene match: 9.